This paragraph reports one TCR beta chain. The sample belongs to a study of preoperative IRX-2 immunotherapy in early breast cancer. Treatment here: preoperative locoregional IRX-2 cytokine immunotherapy. This phase Ib study tested locoregional IRX-2 cytokine immunotherapy given before surgery. The CDR3 is made up of 15 amino acids. The V gene lost 3 bases and the J gene lost 4 bases, with 15 bases spanning the gap. Germline CDR1 is MRHNA and CDR2 is SNTAGT. Sequencing used immunoSEQ multiplex PCR; TCRdb keeps in-frame clones, though not all of them. This sample has more than 35,000 clones, with approximately 75% found just once.

This specimen consisted of tumor tissue, obtained after IRX-2 immunotherapy. The sequence was obtained from a human donor with breast cancer. The chain has TRBV6-4 and TRBJ1-2, with TRBD1 as a possible D gene (6 bases). CDR3 residues: CASSESGRGSYGYTF. The CDR3 DNA follows: TGTGCCAGCAGTGAAAGCGGCAGGGGATCCTATGGCTACACCTTC.